This TCR beta chain was identified during a study of regulatory T cells in long-lasting Graves disease. About this clonotype itself: The target antigen is unknown.

Building of the TCR beta libraries involved iRepertoire HTBI primers and Arm-PCR of CDR3 regions. Using its own MiXCR run on the multiplex PCR reads, TCRdb lists one record per CDR3 protein. The table has about 430,000 distinct CDR3 sequences, 15% seen once. Time point given: newly diagnosed GD, antithyroid drugs for less than 3 months. The TCR library used RNA extracted from PBMCs. General study points: Newly diagnosed Graves' patients had higher TCR diversity than persistent ones. Favoring TRBV28, TRBJ1-2 and TRBJ2-5 was a feature seen in persistent disease.

Trimming took off 1 base at V and 0 bases at J, with 12 bases between the two ends. CDR1 and CDR2 from the germline V gene are LGHDT and YNNKEL (reference sequence). This CDR3 has 16 amino acids. These records were also assigned to another study, of T cells in Graves' hyperthyroidism and ophthalmopathy. From that paper: Most thyroid clonotypes expanded above 0.001 were also detected in blood.

The sequenced sample was peripheral blood mononuclear cells (PBMCs), obtained at new diagnosis, from a patient treated with antithyroid drugs. The receptor comes from a woman between 35 and 50 years old with Graves disease. This rearrangement joins TRBV3-1 to TRBJ1-1, with no clear D. CDR3 residues: CASSQVAGRLNTEAFF. CDR3 in DNA: TGTGCCAGCAGCCAAGTGGCAGGCCGATTGAACACTGAAGCTTTCTTT. The whole variable domain, filled in from reference TRBV3-1 and TRBJ1-1, reads DTAVSQTPKYLVTQMGNDKSIKCEQNLGHDTMYWYKQDSKKFLKIMFSYNNKELIINETVPNRFSPKSPDKAHLNLHINSLELGDSAVYFCASSQVAGRLNTEAFFGQGTRLTVV.